This passage covers 30 T cell receptor beta chains from one sample sequenced in a study of vaccination effects on CD4 cells after COVID-19. Using immunoSEQ multiplex PCR, the repertoire was profiled, and TCRdb retains in-frame clones only, with some absent. The sample includes some 40,000 clones, about four fifths of them seen just once. Upon completion of roughly ten days in culture, CD4+ T cells were isolated. Their specific antigens are unknown. The material was CD4+ T cells from PBMCs cultured without peptide, obtained before COVID-19 vaccination. The receptors here all came from a human donor who received a COVID-19 vaccine.

The chain carries TRBV2 and TRBJ2-1, with 8 bases aligning to TRBD2. There are 15 residues in the CDR3. Trimming removed 3 bases from V and 2 bases from J; junction bases left unmatched: 3. The germline gives CDR1 SNHLY, CDR2 FYNNEI. CDR3 amino acids: CASSEEGLAYNEQFF. The CDR3 DNA reads as TGTGCCAGCAGTGAGGAGGGACTAGCCTACAATGAGCAGTTCTTC.

This chain connects TRBV19 to TRBJ1-5; D remains unclear. Trimming cost V 5 bases and J 5 bases, with 10 bases left between them. Germline V gene lookup returns CDR1 LNHDA and CDR2 SQIVND (reference sequence). The CDR3 covers 13 residues. CDR3 region: CASSSPDYQPQHF. For the CDR3, the DNA is TGTGCCAGTAGTTCCCCAGACTATCAGCCCCAGCATTTT.

This sequence joins TRBV19 and TRBJ2-1; a weak D match, TRBD2 (5 bases). In germline, CDR1 is LNHDA, CDR2 SQIVND (reference sequence). The V and J ends lost 7 bases and 4 bases respectively, with 17 bases between them. This CDR3 is built from 15 residues. This chain's CDR3 is CASTLSVGGYNEQFF. The DNA for the CDR3 is TGTGCCAGTACCCTTAGCGTTGGCGGGTACAATGAGCAGTTCTTC.

V gene TRBV11-2 combines with J gene TRBJ1-3; a possible D gene is TRBD1 (6 bases). The germline gives CDR1 SGHAT, CDR2 FQNNGV. The germline V and J ends were trimmed by 6 bases and 1 base, with 13 bases remaining between them. CDR3 size: 15 residues. The CDR3 reads CASRPGGGSGNTIYF. The CDR3, as DNA: TGTGCCAGCAGACCAGGAGGGGGTTCTGGAAACACCATATATTTT.

As DNA, the CDR3 is TGTGCCAGCAGCTTATGGGGCCTGAACACCGGGGAGCTGTTTTTT. Translating gives CASSLWGLNTGELFF. The chain uses TRBV11-2 and TRBJ2-2, with a possible D match to TRBD1 (5 bases). Germline CDR1 reads SGHAT; CDR2 reads FQNNGV. This CDR3 region has 15 residues. V lost 2 bases and J 1 base, leaving 8 bases between the germline ends.

This chain joins TRBV4-2 and TRBJ2-5, with 10 bases identical to TRBD1. This CDR3 is built from 15 residues. V lost 3 bases, J lost 5 bases, and 6 bases stayed unmatched. CDR1 and CDR2 (germline): LGHNA, YNFKEQ. The CDR3 here is CASSHGQGGSETQYF. As DNA, the CDR3 is TGTGCCAGCAGCCATGGACAGGGGGGATCGGAGACCCAGTACTTC.

The chain carries TRBV6-2 or TRBV6-3 and TRBJ2-3; tentatively, D is TRBD1 or TRBD2 (6 bases each). Germline CDR1 and CDR2: MNHEY and SVGEGT. The V and J ends lost 6 bases and 6 bases respectively, with 16 bases between them. This CDR3 has 14 residues. The CDR3 region is CASSPRLGGDTQYF. In DNA form, the CDR3 reads TGTGCCAGCAGCCCTCGACTAGGGGGGGATACGCAGTATTTT.

The chain combines TRBV12-1 with TRBJ1-2. TRBV12-1 constitutes a pseudogene. This CDR3 has 18 residues. CDR3 region: CASSFRSGRGTANYGYTF. Here the CDR3 DNA reads TGTGCCAGCAGCTTTCGGTCGGGGAGGGGGACGGCTAACTATGGCTACACCTTC.

This clone was found a few times. This chain joins TRBV29-1 and TRBJ2-4; 8 nucleotides agree with TRBD2. With 0 bases clipped from V and 1 base from J, the junction kept 17 bases outside the gene matches. CDR3 length: 20 residues. Germline assignment: CDR1 SQVTM and CDR2 ANQGSEA. The CDR3: CSVEDDIGIVGTRAKNIQYF. The CDR3 bases are TGCAGCGTTGAAGACGACATTGGCATTGTGGGGACTAGGGCCAAAAACATTCAGTACTTC. The full variable domain, in which reference TRBV29-1 and TRBJ2-4 provide the parts outside the CDR3, is SAVISQKPSRDICQRGTSLTIQCQVDSQVTMMFWYRQQPGQSLTLIATANQGSEATYESGFVIDKFPISRPNLTFSTLTVSNMSPEDSSIYLCSVEDDIGIVGTRAKNIQYFGAGTRLSVL.

This clone has only a few counts. CDR3 amino acids: CASKGAAHLGDTQYF. The CDR3 nucleotides read TGCGCCAGCAAGGGGGCGGCCCACCTCGGCGATACGCAGTATTTT. The chain uses TRBV5-1 and TRBJ2-3; 7 nucleotides align to TRBD1. J was trimmed by 6 bases and V by 6 bases; bases with no gene match: 13. Germline CDR1 and CDR2: SGHRS and YFSETQ. CDR3 length: 15 residues.

V and J are TRBV5-1 and TRBJ2-4; D may be TRBD1 or TRBD2 (7 bases each). V was cut by 5 bases and J by 1 base, with 10 bases left in between. In germline, CDR1 is SGHRS, CDR2 YFSETQ. There are 14 residues in the CDR3. The CDR3 region is CASRQGGAKNIQYF. CDR3 in DNA: TGCGCCAGCAGGCAGGGGGGGGCCAAAAACATTCAGTACTTC.

This chain connects TRBV5-4 to TRBJ2-1; 11 bases fit TRBD2. V shed 2 bases, J shed 9 bases, and the junction held 10 bases outside the gene matches. CDR1 is SGHNT and CDR2 is YYREEE in the germline V gene (reference sequence). This CDR3 is built from 16 residues. The CDR3 loop reads CASSFVAGGLRGEQFF. The DNA of the CDR3 is TGTGCCAGCAGCTTTGTAGCGGGGGGGCTGCGAGGTGAGCAGTTCTTC.

The chain joins TRBV19 to TRBJ1-2; possibly TRBD1 for D (5 bases). Germline V gives CDR1 LNHDA, CDR2 SQIVND (reference sequence). V lost 6 bases, J lost 4 bases, and 24 bases lay in between. CDR3 length: 17 residues. The CDR3 DNA reads TGTGCCAGTAGCTTAACAGGAACATCTTTAAGGGCCTATGGCTACACCTTC. Its protein product is CASSLTGTSLRAYGYTF.

The chain links TRBV7-2 to TRBJ1-2; a possible D gene is TRBD1 (6 bases). The CDR3 length is 13 residues. Germline-derived CDR1 and CDR2 are SGHTA and FQGNSA. Trimming took 1 base from V and 6 from J, leaving 9 bases between them. CDR3: CASSLEGGDGYTF. Here the CDR3 DNA reads TGTGCCAGCAGCTTAGAAGGGGGAGATGGCTACACCTTC.

This clone was counted a single time. V is TRBV12-5 and J is TRBJ2-1; no definite D call. The CDR3 covers 18 residues. Trimming removed 2 bases at V and 0 bases at J, with 17 bases between. Germline CDR1 reads LGHNT; CDR2 reads FRNRAP. The CDR3 bases are TGTGCTAGTGGTTTGAGGACGGAGACCAAAAGCTCCTACAATGAGCAGTTCTTC. Residues: CASGLRTETKSSYNEQFF.

The gene calls are TRBV6-6 and TRBJ2-2, with 11 nucleotides matching TRBD1. V was pared by 7 bases and J by 6 bases, with 10 bases of the junction left unmatched. This CDR3 has 16 residues. The V gene's germline CDR1 is MNHNY and CDR2 SVGAGI (reference sequence). The CDR3 reads CASTDPGQGAAGELFF. The CDR3 DNA reads TGTGCCAGCACTGATCCTGGACAGGGGGCGGCCGGGGAGCTGTTTTTT.

CDR3 nucleotide sequence: TGTGCCAGCAGCCCAGGATTCAACTATGGCTACACCTTC. The encoded protein is CASSPGFNYGYTF. The gene calls are TRBV6-5 and TRBJ1-2; D gene uncertain. The CDR3 sequence is 13 residues long. Germline V lookup: CDR1 MNHEY, CDR2 SVGAGI. Trimming cost V 6 bases and J 2 bases, with 10 bases left between them.

The V call is TRBV4-1, the J call TRBJ2-7; D gene unclear. Germline lookup yields CDR1 MGHRA and CDR2 YSYEKL. This CDR3 is built from 16 residues. V was shortened by 2 bases and J by 1 base, with 15 bases between the two germline ends. This CDR3 is CASSQPTSRRSYEQYF. Here the CDR3 DNA reads TGCGCCAGCAGCCAACCTACATCCAGACGATCCTACGAGCAGTACTTC.

V and J are TRBV5-8 and TRBJ1-1, with D hard to call. This CDR3 is 13 amino acids long. V was clipped by 1 base and J by 1 base, with 5 bases between them. Looked up from germline, CDR1 is SGHTS and CDR2 is YDEGEE. The CDR3 is CASSLTRNTEAFF. The CDR3, as DNA: TGTGCCAGCAGCTTGACCAGGAACACTGAAGCTTTCTTT.

This clone occurred once. This rearrangement joins TRBV27 to TRBJ1-6; a possible D gene is TRBD1 (6 bases). The CDR3 has 15 residues. CDR1 is MNHEY and CDR2 is SMNVEV in the germline V gene (reference sequence). V was cut by 8 bases and J by 7 bases, with 18 bases left in between. In DNA, the CDR3 is TGTGCCAGCCGAAGGGGGGGGGCGAGAAATTCACCCCTCCACTTT. This gives the protein CASRRGGARNSPLHF.

This chain uses TRBV12-2 with TRBJ1-4; the DNA was not used to check the table's D call, TRBD1. TRBV12-2 is a pseudogene locus. The CDR3 runs 16 residues. CDR3 residues: CASRLSLKTPNEKLFF. The CDR3 DNA reads as TGTGCAAGTCGCTTATCTCTCAAGACACCTAATGAAAAACTGTTTTTT.

This clone was picked up a small number of times. V is TRBV7-3 and J is TRBJ1-1, with D possibly TRBD1 on 6 matching bases. CDR1 SGHTA and CDR2 FQGTGA come from the germline V gene. CDR3 length: 14 residues. The ends were cut back, 5 bases at V and 1 base at J, with 11 bases in the middle. The CDR3 coding sequence is TGTGCCAGCAGCCCCGACAGGCAGAACACTGAAGCTTTCTTT. This sequence encodes CASSPDRQNTEAFF.

The chain carries TRBV29-1 and TRBJ2-1; 7 positions match TRBD2. This CDR3 contains 16 residues. Germline-derived CDR1 and CDR2 are SQVTM and ANQGSEA. The V and J ends lost 1 base and 4 bases, in that order; junction bases with no gene match: 10. The CDR3 DNA sequence: TGCAGCGTTGAAGCAAAGGGACTAACCGGTTACAATGAGCAGTTCTTC. Protein sequence: CSVEAKGLTGYNEQFF.

The V gene is TRBV12-3 or TRBV12-4, the J gene TRBJ1-5; no definite D call. The CDR3 is made up of 13 amino acids. V lost 3 bases, J lost 1 base, and 4 bases lay in between. CDR3 residues: CASSFRSNQPQHF. DNA for the CDR3: TGTGCCAGCAGTTTCCGGAGCAATCAGCCCCAGCATTTT.

The rearrangement joins TRBV21-1 to TRBJ1-2. TRBV21-1 is reported as a pseudogene. The length of the CDR3 is 13 residues. In DNA form, the CDR3 reads TGTGCCAGCAGCAGTCGCCATAACTATGGCTACACCTTC. The encoded protein is CASSSRHNYGYTF.

The chain joins TRBV10-3 to TRBJ1-2; D remains unclear. CDR1 ENHRY and CDR2 SYGVKD come from the germline V gene. Between the trimmed V and J ends, which lost 3 bases and 0 bases, there was a span of 5 bases. The CDR3 contains 13 residues. DNA of the CDR3: TGTGCCATCAGTGAAGACACTAACTATGGCTACACCTTC. Translation: CAISEDTNYGYTF.

This clone has just a few counts. J is TRBJ2-1 and V is TRBV5-1; D is perhaps TRBD2 (6 bases). There are 12 residues in the CDR3. CDR1 is SGHRS and CDR2 is YFSETQ in the germline V gene. Deletions cut 5 bases from V and 6 bases from J, with 9 bases between. The DNA for the CDR3 is TGCGCCAGCAGTGATAGCGGCAATGAGCAGTTCTTC. Translated: CASSDSGNEQFF.

The J gene is TRBJ2-1, the V gene TRBV19; 7 bases line up with TRBD2. The length of the CDR3 is 14 residues. After removal of 3 bases from V and 2 bases from J, the junction contained 1 base not matched to a gene. Germline lookup yields CDR1 LNHDA and CDR2 SQIVND (reference sequence). DNA of the CDR3: TGTGCCAGTAGTATCGGGACTACCTACAATGAGCAGTTCTTC. Translated, it gives CASSIGTTYNEQFF.

The V and J genes are TRBV11-2 and TRBJ2-7; 9 nucleotides align to TRBD1. Germline-derived CDR1 and CDR2 are SGHAT and FQNNGV. Losses at the gene ends were 4 bases for V and 3 bases for J; bases not matched to a gene: 7. The CDR3 is made up of 15 amino acids. The CDR3 sequence is CASSSVLGQGYEQYF. CDR3 bases: TGTGCCAGCAGCTCAGTACTGGGACAGGGCTACGAGCAGTACTTC.

The rearrangement uses TRBV12-3 or TRBV12-4 and TRBJ2-5; D perhaps matches TRBD1 (5 bases). Trimming pared 2 bases from V and 6 bases from J, leaving 10 bases between. The CDR3 covers 13 residues. CDR3 nucleotide sequence: TGTGCCAGCAGTTTACAGGGAAGCCAGACCCAGTACTTC. Translated, it gives CASSLQGSQTQYF.